The 22 T cell receptor beta chains below were found in one sample sequenced in a study of T cells after yellow fever vaccination. TCRdb independently ran MiXCR on the 5' RACE reads; one entry per CDR3 protein. The sample consists of some 340,000 distinct CDR3 sequences, about 10% of them appearing once. This specimen consisted of CD4+ T cells sorted from PBMCs, obtained 45 days after the yellow fever booster vaccination. The receptors shown here come from a man aged 18-30 years who received the YFV17D yellow fever vaccine.

The V and J genes are TRBV4-3 and TRBJ1-6, with 8 bases fitting TRBD1. The germline V gene encodes CDR1 LGHNA and CDR2 YSLEER. The J segment lost 5 bases and the V segment lost 2 bases, leaving 14 bases of the junction unmatched. This CDR3 has 19 residues. CDR3: CASSQIRTGRWIDNSPLHF. CDR3 coding DNA: TGCGCCAGCAGCCAAATCCGGACAGGGAGGTGGATTGATAATTCACCCCTCCACTTT.

This clonotype was recorded many times. The rearrangement links TRBV10-1 to TRBJ2-5; TRBD2 matches at 8 bases. The germline CDR1 and CDR2 sequences are WNHNN and SYGVQD (reference sequence). CDR3 length: 16 residues. With 2 bases clipped from V and 2 bases from J, the junction kept 7 bases outside the gene matches. CDR3 protein: CASSERSSSGQETQYF. Written as DNA, the CDR3 is TGCGCCAGCAGTGAGAGGAGTTCTAGCGGGCAAGAGACCCAGTACTTC.

This clonotype was detected only a few times. The chain is built from TRBV28 and TRBJ1-2; 10 bases map to TRBD1. CDR1 is MDHEN, CDR2 SYDVKM, per germline. This CDR3 is 14 amino acids long. V shed 7 bases, J shed 6 bases, and the junction held 8 bases outside the gene matches. CDR3: CASMGQGRSDGYTF. The CDR3 DNA reads as TGTGCCAGCATGGGACAGGGGAGGAGTGATGGCTACACCTTC.

This clonotype was observed at least ten times. The chain is built from TRBV20-1 and TRBJ2-3; 9 bases line up with TRBD1. CDR1 and CDR2 from the germline V gene are DFQATT and SNEGSKA (reference sequence). V was clipped by 6 bases and J by 3 bases; unmatched bases: 4. The CDR3 is 13 residues long. The DNA for the CDR3 is TGCAGTGCCCTCGGACAGGGGACAGATACGCAGTATTTT. It is translated as CSALGQGTDTQYF.

As to this clonotype: An end of the junction does not agree with germline; a read error may underlie this. This sequence joins TRBV2 and TRBJ1-6; D is uncertain. The CDR3 is 14 amino acids. The germline V gene encodes CDR1 SNHLY and CDR2 FYNNEI. DNA for the CDR3: TGTGCCAGCAGTACCCGCACCTATAGTTCACCCCTCCACTTT. Translating it yields CASSTRTYSSPLHF.

This clonotype showed up many times. The chain couples TRBV2 to TRBJ2-5; 8 nucleotides match TRBD2. The CDR3 is 13 amino acids. From germline, CDR1 is SNHLY and CDR2 FYNNEI. V trimming: 1 base; J trimming: 5 bases; junction bases outside the gene matches: 0. In DNA, the CDR3 is TGTGCCAGCAGTGAAGAGCGGGGGGAGACCCAGTACTTC. As protein: CASSEERGETQYF.

In this sample, this clonotype turned up many times. The chain employs TRBV4-1 and TRBJ1-2; 12 positions match TRBD1. V gave up 2 bases and J gave up 8 bases; unmatched junction bases: 9. There are 16 residues in the CDR3. Germline-derived CDR1 and CDR2 are MGHRA and YSYEKL. Here the CDR3 reads CASSQQGTGGQGGYTF. In DNA form, the CDR3 reads TGCGCCAGCAGCCAACAAGGGACAGGGGGCCAAGGAGGCTACACCTTC.

This clonotype was observed at least ten times. This chain joins TRBV19 and TRBJ2-5; D gene uncertain. The CDR3 extends over 13 amino acids. V dropped 4 bases and J dropped 5 bases, with 11 bases sitting between them. Germline V CDR1 and CDR2: LNHDA, SQIVND (reference sequence). This chain's CDR3 is CASSNKAAETQYF. The CDR3 coding sequence is TGTGCCAGTAGTAACAAAGCCGCGGAGACCCAGTACTTC.

The chain combines TRBV7-9 with TRBJ2-7; D may be TRBD1 (5 bases). CDR1 and CDR2 (germline): SEHNR, FQNEAQ (reference sequence). Trimming took 3 bases from V and 6 from J, leaving 12 bases between them. CDR3 size: 13 residues. In DNA form, the CDR3 reads TGTGCCAGCAGCTTTACAGGATTGAGCGAGCAGTACTTC. Translated: CASSFTGLSEQYF. The whole variable domain, remainder taken from reference TRBV7-9 and TRBJ2-7, is DTGVSQNPRHKITKRGQNVTFRCDPISEHNRLYWYRQTLGQGPEFLTYFQNEAQLEKSRLLSDRFSAERPKGSFSTLEIQRTEQGDSAMYLCASSFTGLSEQYFGPGTRLTVT.

The chain carries TRBV20-1 and TRBJ2-3, with unresolved D. CDR1 DFQATT and CDR2 SNEGSKA come from the germline V gene (reference sequence). The CDR3 is made up of 14 amino acids. V was shortened by 1 base and J by 0 bases, with 8 bases between the two germline ends. CDR3 residues: CSARAVSSTDTQYF. The DNA for the CDR3 is TGCAGTGCTAGAGCGGTGTCTAGCACAGATACGCAGTATTTT.

This clonotype has a count of ten or more. The gene calls are TRBV29-1 and TRBJ1-4, with no clear D. This CDR3 comprises 13 residues. Looked up from germline, CDR1 is SQVTM and CDR2 is ANQGSEA. V lost 6 bases and J 10 bases, leaving 18 bases between the germline ends. The DNA of the CDR3 is TGCAGCGTCATAGCCGAAGGGAATCCAAAACTGTTTTTT. Its translation is CSVIAEGNPKLFF.

This clonotype turned up a few times. The rearrangement links TRBV6-5 to TRBJ2-7; 7 nucleotides align to TRBD1. The CDR3 sequence is 13 residues long. Germline V gene sequence: CDR1 MNHEY, CDR2 SVGAGI. Trimming cost V 7 bases and J 3 bases; bases outside gene matches: 6. The CDR3 bases are TGTGCCAGCAAAAAGGGACAGCGCTACGAGCAGTACTTC. As protein: CASKKGQRYEQYF.

This clonotype was observed a handful of times. The rearrangement joins TRBV5-1 to TRBJ2-3, with 10 nucleotides matching TRBD2. CDR1 is SGHRS, CDR2 YFSETQ, per germline. The CDR3 consists of 16 residues. V shed 5 bases, J shed 5 bases, and the junction held 11 bases outside the gene matches. The CDR3 bases are TGCGCCAGCAGAGCCGGGCTAGCGGGGGCTGGAGATACGCAGTATTTT. It codes for CASRAGLAGAGDTQYF.

This chain links TRBV12-3 or TRBV12-4 with TRBJ2-7; TRBD1 aligns across 9 bases. This CDR3 is built from 16 residues. J gave up 4 bases and V 5 bases, and 12 bases lay outside the gene matches. CDR3 DNA sequence: TGTGCCAGCAGTGGAAATGGGGTACAGGGGGCTTACGAGCAGTACTTC. As protein: CASSGNGVQGAYEQYF.

This clonotype appeared a few times. The chain is built from TRBV7-9 and TRBJ2-4, with TRBD2 identical over 7 bases. This CDR3 region has 15 residues. CDR1 is SEHNR, CDR2 FQNEAQ, per germline (reference sequence). J lost 4 bases, V lost 6 bases, and 9 bases had no gene match. The CDR3 nucleotides read TGTGCCAGCAGAAGTAGCGGGCTAGCTAAAAACATTCAGTACTTC. Translated: CASRSSGLAKNIQYF.

The chain uses TRBV30 and TRBJ2-4; a weak D match, TRBD1 (6 bases). Trimming stripped 2 bases from V and 2 bases from J, with 13 bases between. The CDR3 runs to 15 residues. Germline assignment: CDR1 GTSNPN and CDR2 SVGIG (reference sequence). CDR3 bases: TGTGCCTGGAGTTGGCCCGGACAGTCCAAAAACATTCAGTACTTC. Translating gives CAWSWPGQSKNIQYF.

Only a few counts were recorded for this clonotype. The chain employs TRBV20-1 and TRBJ2-3; the D gene is possibly TRBD1 (6 bases). Germline CDR1 DFQATT, CDR2 SNEGSKA (reference sequence). Trimming cost V 8 bases and J 4 bases, with 10 bases left between them. The CDR3 length is 11 residues. This chain's CDR3 is CSPYRADTQYF. The CDR3 nucleotides are TGCAGTCCTTACAGGGCAGATACGCAGTATTTT.

The chain joins TRBV4-3 to TRBJ2-5; 15 bases fit TRBD2. Unmatched junction bases numbered 6, after V lost 0 bases and J lost 4 bases. The CDR3 extends over 18 amino acids. The V gene's germline CDR1 is LGHNA and CDR2 YSLEER. The CDR3, as DNA: TGCGCCAGCAGCCAAGATTGGGGACTAGCGGGGGGAGGAGAGACCCAGTACTTC. It codes for CASSQDWGLAGGGETQYF.

The V gene is TRBV29-1, the J gene TRBJ2-5; the match to TRBD1 covers 7 bases. V lost 0 bases to trimming and J lost 5 bases; unmatched junction nucleotides: 6. Germline-derived CDR1 and CDR2 are SQVTM and ANQGSEA. The CDR3 has 14 amino acids. CDR3 sequence reads: CSVEDLRRGETQYF. DNA for the CDR3: TGCAGCGTTGAAGATCTTCGCAGGGGGGAGACCCAGTACTTC.

The J gene is TRBJ2-1, the V gene TRBV5-1, with TRBD1 matching 10 bases. V gave up 0 bases and J gave up 3 bases; unmatched junction bases: 6. Germline V CDR1 and CDR2: SGHRS, YFSETQ. This CDR3 region has 17 residues. CDR3 DNA: TGCGCCAGCAGCTTGGCGGGGGGGACAGGGGACTACAATGAGCAGTTCTTC. Residues: CASSLAGGTGDYNEQFF.

The table lists this clonotype with a few counts. The gene calls are TRBV6-2 or TRBV6-3 and TRBJ1-2; 9 positions match TRBD1. V dropped 4 bases and J dropped 6; count of bases not matched to a gene: 9. Germline CDR1 is MNHEY and CDR2 is SVGEGT. This CDR3 contains 15 residues. The CDR3 region has the DNA TGTGCCAGCAGTTTTAGCGGACAGGGGAGGCATGGCTACACCTTC. Its translation: CASSFSGQGRHGYTF.

The chain carries TRBV3-1 and TRBJ2-3; D remains unclear. CDR3 length: 13 amino acids. V was cut by 6 bases and J by 12 bases, with 19 bases left in between. The germline V gene has CDR1 LGHDT and CDR2 YNNKEL (reference sequence). The CDR3 loop reads CASSPLSTRAQYF. CDR3 DNA: TGTGCCAGCAGTCCTCTTAGTACAAGAGCTCAGTATTTT.